Here is one T cell receptor beta chain with its context. In this sample, this clonotype turned up many times. Its antigen remains undetermined. No per-base quality is available; no much larger clone lies one base away. These data belong to a study of early T cells in non-severe SARS-CoV-2 infection listed by TCRdb under 2021. With respect to the entire study: Because TCR sequencing relied on bulk RNA taken from unsorted whole blood, pairing of alpha and beta chains was not possible.

Deletion took 5 bases off V and 5 bases off J, with a span of 12 bases between the germline ends. The CDR3 spans 13 residues, from the cysteine through the phenylalanine. The retained sequence is limited to the CDR3, 39 bases, with the frame set at the first base. CDR1 and CDR2 are drawn from the germline V gene: SGHVS, FQNEAQ. Broad study findings and their caveats: VDJdb matching was skewed toward anti-spike CD8 responses and likely underestimated virus-specific expansions by missing private and CD4 specificities.

This was a case-control study nested in a cohort of healthcare workers in London, UK, who had nasopharyngeal swab PCR tests and blood samples taken every week. Between 23 and 31 March 2020, the week of the UK lockdown, healthcare workers were enrolled and then followed up weekly for as long as 16 weeks. Library method: 5' RACE. Sequenced on a NextSeq 500. To correct for sequencing error and PCR bias, the TCR library protocol tagged individual cDNA molecules with unique molecular identifiers. Sequencing covered both TCR alpha and beta chains, and within each sample the abundances of alpha and beta sequences were tightly co-correlated. The paper's processing steps were these. V gene, J gene and CDR3 annotation of TCR sequences was performed with Decombinator V4. TCRs were defined as expanded if a significant change between any two time points was detected under a Poisson model with p below 0.0001. Abundances of TCRs were expressed as counts per million after normalisation to the total number of TCRs sequenced in each sample. TRAV1-2 paired with TRAJ12, TRAJ20 or TRAJ33 defined MAIT TCRs, while TRAV10 paired with TRAJ18 defined iNKT TCRs. VDJdb, accessed on 1 November 2021, was searched for TCRs annotated for CMV, EBV and SARS-CoV-2, and TCRs annotated for more than one antigen were excluded. The public reads were run again by TCRdb, first through fastp at Q25 and then through MiXCR, and only productive beta chains were kept. When rows share a CDR3 protein, they turn into one entry using the most common DNA and genes. The V and J calls, along with clone size, are taken from TCRdb and not from the paper's own processing. The sample profile shows approximately 23,000 distinct CDR3 sequences; roughly 4.5% of them were found once. Clones ranked in the top ten supply 5.6% of the sample.

Sequencing was performed on whole blood. This receptor chain uses TRBV7-8 and TRBJ2-5; there is no confident call for the D gene. The sequence was obtained from an adult who was a healthcare worker with PCR-confirmed SARS-CoV-2 infection or an uninfected control (not recorded which). CDR3 reads: CASSRNVGETQYF. The nucleotide sequence is TGTGCCAGCAGCCGCAATGTGGGGGAGACCCAGTACTTC.